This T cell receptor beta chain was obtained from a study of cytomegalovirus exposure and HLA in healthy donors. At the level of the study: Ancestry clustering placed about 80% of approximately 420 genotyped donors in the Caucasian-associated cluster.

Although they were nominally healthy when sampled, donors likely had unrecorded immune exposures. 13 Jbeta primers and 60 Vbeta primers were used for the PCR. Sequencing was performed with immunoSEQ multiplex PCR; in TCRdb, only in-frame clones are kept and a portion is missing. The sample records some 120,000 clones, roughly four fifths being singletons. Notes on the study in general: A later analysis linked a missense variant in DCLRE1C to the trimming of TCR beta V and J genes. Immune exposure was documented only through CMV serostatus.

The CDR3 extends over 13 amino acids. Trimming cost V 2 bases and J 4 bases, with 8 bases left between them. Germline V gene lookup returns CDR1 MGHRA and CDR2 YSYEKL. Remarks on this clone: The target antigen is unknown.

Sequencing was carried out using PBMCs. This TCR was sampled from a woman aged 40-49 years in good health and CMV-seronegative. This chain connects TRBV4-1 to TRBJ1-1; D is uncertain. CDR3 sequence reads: CASSQTAGTEAFF. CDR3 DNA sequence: TGCGCCAGCAGCCAAACAGCGGGCACTGAAGCTTTCTTT.